The rows below give T cell receptor beta chains drawn from one sample of a study of cytomegalovirus exposure and HLA in healthy donors. Produced via immunoSEQ multiplex PCR; TCRdb's table is partial and in-frame only. With 55,000 or so clones in the sample, the ten largest clones hold less than 15%. Sequenced sample: PBMCs. These receptors were taken from a woman in her 30s in good health and CMV-seropositive. Each CDR3 is given with its conserved first and last residue. Fields, in order: V gene, D gene, J gene, CDR3 protein, CDR3 DNA. The D gene is left open where the match is weak.

>TRBV6-1|TRBD2|TRBJ2-1
CASSGTSLYHNEQFF
TGTGCCAGCAGTGGGACTAGTCTTTACCACAATGAGCAGTTCTTC
>TRBV6-5|NA|TRBJ1-5
CASGRGQPQHF
TGTGCCAGCGGAAGGGGGCAGCCCCAGCATTTT
>TRBV5-1|NA|TRBJ2-5
CASSLEQGETQYF
TGCGCCAGCAGCTTGGAACAGGGAGAGACCCAGTACTTC
>TRBV4-2|NA|TRBJ2-5
CASSQEESLQETQYF
TGTGCCAGCAGCCAAGAAGAAAGCCTACAAGAGACCCAGTACTTC
>TRBV19|NA|TRBJ2-2
CASSMQGFGTGELFF
TGTGCCAGTAGTATGCAGGGGTTCGGCACCGGGGAGCTGTTTTTT
>TRBV7-9|NA|TRBJ2-7
CASSLDQLGGYEQYF
TGTGCCAGCAGCTTAGATCAGCTAGGGGGCTACGAGCAGTACTTC
>TRBV19|TRBD1|TRBJ1-1
CANEGARNTEAFF
TGTGCCAATGAGGGGGCCAGAAACACTGAAGCTTTCTTT
>TRBV4-1|NA|TRBJ2-5
CASSLTQGAETQYF
TGCGCCAGCAGCCTCACACAGGGCGCGGAGACCCAGTACTTC
>TRBV19|TRBD2|TRBJ2-7
CAIPYLASGRSYEQYF
TGTGCCATTCCGTACCTGGCTAGCGGGAGGTCCTACGAGCAGTACTTC
>TRBV27|NA|TRBJ1-4
CASSSPGDSTTNEKLFF
TGTGCCAGCAGTTCCCCAGGGGATAGTACAACTAATGAAAAACTGTTTTTT
>TRBV7-2|TRBD1|TRBJ1-5
CASSPWDRDQPQHF
TGTGCCAGCAGCCCTTGGGACAGAGATCAGCCCCAGCATTTT
>TRBV28|TRBD1|TRBJ2-7
CASSALGTGDYEQYF
TGTGCCAGCAGTGCCCTCGGGACAGGGGACTACGAGCAGTACTTC
>TRBV11-2|TRBD2|TRBJ2-7
CASSLGGGDYEQYF
TGTGCCAGCAGCCTTGGGGGAGGGGACTACGAGCAGTACTTC
>TRBV7-3|TRBD2|TRBJ2-7
CASSSGLFGEQYF
TGTGCCAGCAGCTCGGGACTATTCGGCGAGCAGTACTTC
>TRBV7-9|NA|TRBJ2-6
CASSHRGQGSASGANVLTF
TGTGCCAGCAGCCATAGGGGTCAGGGTTCAGCCTCTGGGGCCAACGTCCTGACTTTC
>TRBV9|TRBD2|TRBJ2-3
CASSGTSVGDTQYF
TGTGCCAGCAGCGGGACTAGCGTAGGAGATACGCAGTATTTT
>TRBV6-4|TRBD2|TRBJ2-3
CASRAGLAGTDTQYF
TGTGCCAGCAGGGCCGGACTAGCGGGCACAGATACGCAGTATTTT
>TRBV6-5|NA|TRBJ2-5
CASSRGLWETQYF
TGTGCCAGCAGCCGGGGGTTGTGGGAGACCCAGTACTTC